The T cell receptor (beta chain) described here comes from a study of CD8+CD57+ T cells in acquired aplastic anemia. The CDR3 loop spans 13 amino acids. Trimming took 10 bases from V and 1 from J, leaving 13 bases between them. Germline CDR1 is ENHRY and CDR2 is SYGVKD. This clonotype was seen a handful of times. Those patients picked for sequencing had displayed CD8+CD57+ cell expansion on flow cytometry. TCR beta VDJ combinations and CDR3 sequences were profiled from genomic DNA. TCRdb called the reads again in MiXCR, with one record for every CDR3 protein. The repertoire consists of some 98,000 distinct CDR3 sequences, with less than 75% occurring once and the leading ten covering over 55%.

The chain is built from TRBV10-3 and TRBJ1-1, with D possibly TRBD1 on 5 matching bases. This receptor was taken from a human donor with aplastic anemia. The specimen was sorted CD4+, CD8+, or CD8+CD57+ T cells (not recorded which) from PBMCs. CDR3 region: CATTQDKNTEAFF. Written as DNA, the CDR3 is TGTGCCACCACGCAGGACAAGAACACTGAAGCTTTCTTT.